The next 10 T cell receptor beta chains were all read from a single sample in a study of CD8 T cells in ankylosing spondylitis. TCRdb called the 5' RACE reads again in MiXCR, with one record for every CDR3 protein. This table has 190,000 or so distinct CDR3 sequences, more than 10% appearing once. The source material was blood, either unsorted or a sorted T cell fraction (not recorded which). The receptors come from a male donor with ankylosing spondylitis or in good health (not recorded which).

This clonotype was seen a handful of times. This rearrangement joins TRBV4-1 to TRBJ2-1; 11 nucleotides align to TRBD2. The CDR3 covers 16 residues. In germline, CDR1 is MGHRA, CDR2 YSYEKL. After removal of 4 bases from V and 8 bases from J, the junction contained 10 bases not matched to a gene. CDR3 DNA: TGCGCCAGCAGCCGAACCGATAGCGGGAGGGCCGATGAGCAGTTCTTC. This translates into CASSRTDSGRADEQFF.

The chain is built from TRBV7-2 and TRBJ1-2; D is uncertain. CDR1 and CDR2 from the germline V gene are SGHTA and FQGNSA. This CDR3 contains 15 residues. Between the trimmed V and J ends, which lost 1 base and 6 bases, there was a span of 15 bases. CDR3 protein: CASSLGPYLDNGYTF. CDR3 DNA sequence: TGTGCCAGCAGCTTAGGTCCCTACCTGGATAATGGCTACACCTTC. Using reference TRBV7-2 and TRBJ1-2 for the parts outside the CDR3, the full variable domain is GAGVSQSPSNKVTEKGKDVELRCDPISGHTALYWYRQSLGQGLEFLIYFQGNSAPDKSGLPSDRFSAERTGGSVSTLTIQRTQQEDSAVYLCASSLGPYLDNGYTFGSGTRLTVV.

This clonotype showed up just a few times. The chain employs TRBV5-8 and TRBJ1-1; D is undetermined. Germline CDR1 and CDR2: SGHTS and YDEGEE. The germline V and J ends were trimmed by 2 bases and 4 bases, with 12 bases remaining between them. CDR3 size: 14 residues. CDR3 sequence reads: CASSFSGEVTEAFF. Here the CDR3 DNA reads TGTGCCAGCAGCTTTTCGGGAGAGGTCACTGAAGCTTTCTTT.

The V call is TRBV21-1, the J call TRBJ2-7; TRBD2 is the table's D call, not checked against the DNA. TRBV21-1 is flagged as a pseudogene. This CDR3 has 13 residues. CDR3 sequence reads: CASPGLAGNEQYF. CDR3 coding DNA: TGTGCCAGCCCGGGACTAGCGGGAAATGAGCAGTACTTC.

This clonotype has a count of ten or more. The rearrangement uses TRBV9 and TRBJ1-1; no firm D call. Per germline, CDR1 SGDLS and CDR2 YYNGEE. The CDR3 loop spans 15 amino acids. The V end was cut by 0 bases, the J end by 1 base, with 10 bases between. The CDR3 DNA follows: TGTGCCAGCAGCGTAGTACCTTACAGGAACACTGAAGCTTTCTTT. It encodes CASSVVPYRNTEAFF.

The chain is built from TRBV27 and TRBJ2-1, with D unclear. Trimming left V 2 bases short and J 1 base short, with 12 bases between. This CDR3 has 16 residues. In germline, CDR1 is MNHEY, CDR2 SMNVEV (reference sequence). Here the CDR3 reads CASSLKWLGSYNEQFF. In DNA form, the CDR3 reads TGTGCCAGCAGTTTAAAGTGGTTGGGATCCTACAATGAGCAGTTCTTC.

The chain combines TRBV7-9 with TRBJ2-1, with 7 bases identical to TRBD2. This CDR3 is built from 13 residues. V dropped 7 bases and J dropped 4; count of bases not matched to a gene: 4. CDR1 and CDR2 from the germline V gene are SEHNR and FQNEAQ (reference sequence). For the CDR3, the DNA is TGTGCCAGCATCAGCGGGGATTACAATGAGCAGTTCTTC. Translation: CASISGDYNEQFF.

This rearrangement joins TRBV6-1 to TRBJ1-2; maybe TRBD1 (6 bases). The germline CDR1 and CDR2 sequences are MNHNS and SASEGT. There are 15 residues in the CDR3. Trimming left V 6 bases short and J 3 bases short, with 17 bases between. The CDR3 loop is CASSPPGGADYGYTF. CDR3 DNA: TGTGCCAGCAGCCCGCCCGGGGGCGCGGACTATGGCTACACCTTC.

This clonotype has a handful of counts. The chain links TRBV27 to TRBJ1-1; possibly TRBD1 for D (5 bases). The ends were cut back, 6 bases at V and 3 bases at J, with 11 bases in the middle. This CDR3 is 13 amino acids long. CDR1 MNHEY and CDR2 SMNVEV come from the germline V gene (reference sequence). CDR3 DNA: TGTGCCAGCAGGAGGGGCGTCGACACTGAAGCTTTCTTT. It yields the protein CASRRGVDTEAFF.

This clonotype came up a few times. The chain carries TRBV25-1 and TRBJ2-7; D may be TRBD1 (7 bases). CDR3 size: 17 residues. Germline V lookup: CDR1 MGHDK, CDR2 SYGVNS. V shed 1 base and J shed 2 bases, with 18 bases lying between them. The CDR3 protein is CASSEWGVTGRPYEQYF. Written as DNA, the CDR3 is TGTGCCAGCAGTGAATGGGGGGTGACAGGGCGCCCCTACGAGCAGTACTTC.